The T cell receptor (beta chain) under discussion was sequenced for a study of OX40 agonist ivuxolimab in advanced cancers. In the study overall: All patients had ivuxolimab intravenously every 2 weeks at 0.01 to 10 mg/kg.

TCRdb's table, derived via immunoSEQ multiplex PCR, lists solely in-frame clones and lacks some. The sample records some 70,000 clones, around 80% being singletons. As regards this clone: The antigen is unknown.

Blood got drawn at baseline, again on cycle 4 day 1, and then on cycle 7 day 1. Study outcomes and limitations: Among the lowest levels of clonal expansion were found in partial responders at 0.1-3.0 mg/kg. Some of the nonresponding patients also showed low levels of normalized T-cell clonal expansion.

The specimen was CD4+ or CD8+ T cells sorted from blood, collected in a trial of the OX40 agonist ivuxolimab. The clonotype originates from an adult with an advanced solid tumor such as melanoma, head and neck, liver or kidney cancer.

CDR3 region: CASSPPGQPNYGYTF. In DNA, the CDR3 is TGTGCCAGCAGCCCACCGGGACAGCCTAACTATGGCTACACCTTC. This sequence joins TRBV6-5 and TRBJ1-2; 7 nucleotides agree with TRBD1. The CDR3 consists of 15 residues. Germline-derived CDR1 and CDR2 are MNHEY and SVGAGI. V gave up 6 bases and J gave up 0 bases; unmatched junction bases: 7.